Presented here are 25 T cell receptor beta chains from one specimen sequenced in a study of T cell repertoires in cytomegalovirus infection. These receptors' antigens are unknown. TCRdb independently ran MiXCR on the reads; one entry per CDR3 protein. The sample lists nearly 700,000 distinct CDR3 sequences, roughly 36% occurring once. The source was cultured PBMCs, collected from culture after CMV antigen stimulation. Every receptor here comes from a human donor in good health (CMV status not recorded). Some clones in this sample may be carry-over from other donors' samples.

The chain has TRBV20-1 and TRBJ2-1; 7 bases map to TRBD1. The CDR3 totals 14 residues. V lost 0 bases to trimming and J lost 8 bases; unmatched junction nucleotides: 7. Germline loops: CDR1 DFQATT, CDR2 SNEGSKA (reference sequence). In nucleotides, the CDR3 is TGCAGTGCTAGAGAGGGGGACAGTTACGATGAGCAGTTCTTC. It is translated as CSAREGDSYDEQFF.

There are a few counts of this clonotype. V and J are TRBV6-1 and TRBJ2-7; D possibly matches TRBD1 or TRBD2 (6 bases each). Trimming cost V 10 bases and J 0 bases, with 16 bases left between them. The CDR3 consists of 14 residues. The V gene's germline CDR1 is MNHNS and CDR2 SASEGT. This CDR3 is CATTRSGASYEQYF. For the CDR3, the DNA is TGTGCCACCACCCGGTCGGGGGCCTCCTACGAGCAGTACTTC.

This chain connects TRBV27 to TRBJ1-1; tentative D call: TRBD1 (6 bases). Germline assignment: CDR1 MNHEY and CDR2 SMNVEV (reference sequence). CDR3 length equals 13 residues. The V end lost 5 bases, the J end lost 6 bases, and 13 bases lay between the germline ends. CDR3 region: CASSTYRVAEAFF. The CDR3 DNA reads TGTGCCAGCAGTACATACAGGGTCGCTGAAGCTTTCTTT.

This clonotype was seen more than once but under ten times. V is TRBV19 and J is TRBJ2-5; tentatively, D is TRBD1 or TRBD2 (5 bases each). V was cut by 2 bases and J by 2 bases, with 9 bases left in between. CDR1 and CDR2 from the germline V gene are LNHDA and SQIVND (reference sequence). The CDR3 is made up of 14 amino acids. The DNA for the CDR3 is TGTGCCAGTAGTATATTAGGGGAGCAAGAGACCCAGTACTTC. It encodes CASSILGEQETQYF.

The sample holds one count of this clonotype. The V and J genes are TRBV5-1 and TRBJ1-1; D unresolved. Germline assignment: CDR1 SGHRS and CDR2 YFSETQ. This CDR3 has 18 amino acids. V lost 1 base to trimming and J lost 0 bases, with 19 bases between them. CDR3: CASSLQYGYLILNTEAFF. Here the CDR3 DNA reads TGCGCCAGCAGCTTGCAGTACGGCTACCTAATTTTGAACACTGAAGCTTTCTTT.

Ten or more counts support this clonotype. The rearrangement links TRBV7-6 to TRBJ2-3; TRBD1 matches 9 bases. The CDR3 covers 15 residues. Germline CDR1 is SGHVS and CDR2 is FNYEAQ. The junction had 7 bases not matched to a gene; V was cut back by 5 bases and J by 4 bases. The CDR3 protein is CASSRGGQGPDTQYF. In DNA, the CDR3 is TGTGCCAGCAGCCGAGGGGGACAGGGACCAGATACGCAGTATTTT.

This clonotype was seen a few times. The genes are TRBV7-6 and TRBJ2-5; D not resolved. Trimming pared 10 bases from V and 1 base from J, leaving 13 bases between. CDR1 is SGHVS and CDR2 is FNYEAQ in the germline V gene. CDR3 length equals 13 residues. CDR3 region: CATRYRAQETQYF. The CDR3, as DNA: TGTGCCACCCGCTATCGGGCCCAAGAGACCCAGTACTTC.

This chain links TRBV28 with TRBJ1-1, with a possible D match to TRBD1 (6 bases). Germline CDR1 reads MDHEN; CDR2 reads SYDVKM. This CDR3 is 14 amino acids long. The ends were cut back, 3 bases at V and 5 bases at J, with 13 bases in the middle. CDR3: CASSFNPGVTEAFF. The CDR3 DNA follows: TGTGCCAGCAGTTTTAACCCAGGGGTTACTGAAGCTTTCTTT.

The chain uses TRBV29-1 and TRBJ2-4; D is ambiguous. The CDR3 is 14 amino acids. Trimming cost V 4 bases and J 0 bases, with 10 bases left between them. Germline V CDR1 and CDR2: SQVTM, ANQGSEA. DNA of the CDR3: TGCAGCGTTGCAAACCGCCTAGCCAAAAACATTCAGTACTTC. Translation: CSVANRLAKNIQYF. The whole variable domain, filled in from reference TRBV29-1 and TRBJ2-4, reads SAVISQKPSRDICQRGTSLTIQCQVDSQVTMMFWYRQQPGQSLTLIATANQGSEATYESGFVIDKFPISRPNLTFSTLTVSNMSPEDSSIYLCSVANRLAKNIQYFGAGTRLSVL.

This clonotype has just a few counts. This chain connects TRBV7-2 to TRBJ1-6; D is unresolved. The germline V gene encodes CDR1 SGHTA and CDR2 FQGNSA. CDR3 length: 14 amino acids. The V end lost 5 bases, the J end lost 8 bases, and 13 bases lay between the germline ends. The CDR3 region is CASSPLVGYSPLHF. CDR3 in DNA: TGTGCCAGCAGCCCGCTGGTAGGTTATTCACCCCTCCACTTT.

This clonotype was counted only a few times. The gene calls are TRBV7-2 and TRBJ2-7; 9 nucleotides align to TRBD2. V shed 1 base and J 2 bases; nucleotides not matched to a gene: 3. The CDR3 runs to 15 residues. CDR1 and CDR2 (germline): SGHTA, FQGNSA. In nucleotides, the CDR3 is TGTGCCAGCAGCTTAGGCGGGACTAGCCCCTACGAGCAGTACTTC. Amino acid sequence: CASSLGGTSPYEQYF. Drawing the rest from reference TRBV7-2 and TRBJ2-7, the complete variable domain is GAGVSQSPSNKVTEKGKDVELRCDPISGHTALYWYRQSLGQGLEFLIYFQGNSAPDKSGLPSDRFSAERTGGSVSTLTIQRTQQEDSAVYLCASSLGGTSPYEQYFGPGTRLTVT.

This clonotype was found a few times. V gene TRBV7-2 combines with J gene TRBJ2-3, with 7 positions matching TRBD1. The CDR3 contains 16 residues. Trimming took 0 bases from V and 7 from J; bases not matched to a gene: 10. Germline V gene lookup returns CDR1 SGHTA and CDR2 FQGNSA. The CDR3 DNA follows: TGTGCCAGCAGCTTAGCGCGGGCAGGGGGTTTTAATACGCAGTATTTT. Translation gives CASSLARAGGFNTQYF. Based on the CDR3 plus reference TRBV7-2 and TRBJ2-3, the full variable domain is GAGVSQSPSNKVTEKGKDVELRCDPISGHTALYWYRQSLGQGLEFLIYFQGNSAPDKSGLPSDRFSAERTGGSVSTLTIQRTQQEDSAVYLCASSLARAGGFNTQYFGPGTRLTVL.

This clonotype was detected only a few times. The DNA for the CDR3 is TGTGCCAGCAGCTTAGGCCGGGCAGCGGGAGTTGGCGAGCAGTACTTC. Amino acids: CASSLGRAAGVGEQYF. This chain joins TRBV7-9 and TRBJ2-7, with 8 bases fitting TRBD2. With 1 base clipped from V and 6 bases from J, the junction kept 11 bases outside the gene matches. This CDR3 has 16 residues. Germline-derived CDR1 and CDR2 are SEHNR and FQNEAQ (reference sequence).

The V call is TRBV19, the J call TRBJ2-7; D possibly corresponds to TRBD2 (5 bases). The CDR3 has 11 amino acids. Germline lookup yields CDR1 LNHDA and CDR2 SQIVND (reference sequence). V lost 11 bases and J lost 4, with 12 bases in between. Here the CDR3 DNA reads TGTGCCGTTGGGCTAGCTTACGAGCAGTACTTC. It yields the protein CAVGLAYEQYF.

This clonotype was counted at least ten times. This chain joins TRBV7-2 and TRBJ1-4; D not certain. The CDR3 has 15 amino acids. CDR1 is SGHTA, CDR2 FQGNSA, per germline. V was clipped by 2 bases and J by 0 bases, with 7 bases between them. CDR3 amino acids: CASSLQVATNEKLFF. CDR3 in DNA: TGTGCCAGCAGCTTACAGGTTGCAACTAATGAAAAACTGTTTTTT.

The genes are TRBV6-1 and TRBJ2-7; D may be TRBD1 (5 bases). There are 16 residues in the CDR3. Germline-derived CDR1 and CDR2 are MNHNS and SASEGT. Trimming stripped 0 bases from V and 0 bases from J, with 12 bases between. The CDR3 DNA sequence: TGTGCCAGCAGTGAAGCGGGCTGGGGCGCCTCCTACGAGCAGTACTTC. This translates into CASSEAGWGASYEQYF.

The table lists this clonotype with many counts. V gene TRBV7-2 combines with J gene TRBJ1-4; a possible D gene is TRBD1 (6 bases). The germline gives CDR1 SGHTA, CDR2 FQGNSA. Trimming stripped 5 bases from V and 5 bases from J, with 12 bases between. This CDR3 is built from 14 residues. The chain's CDR3 is CASSHREANEKLFF. CDR3 DNA sequence: TGTGCCAGCAGCCACAGGGAGGCGAATGAAAAACTGTTTTTT.

A few counts support this clonotype. The J gene is TRBJ2-4, the V gene TRBV12-3 or TRBV12-4, with D unclear. The CDR3 covers 15 residues. V lost 4 bases, J lost 1 base, and 11 bases lay in between. The chain's CDR3 is CASSSPLYAKNIQYF. The CDR3 nucleotides are TGTGCCAGCAGTTCCCCTCTTTATGCCAAAAACATTCAGTACTTC.

This clonotype was seen more than once but under ten times. The chain has TRBV7-4 and TRBJ1-4; possibly TRBD1 for D (5 bases). The germline CDR1 and CDR2 sequences are SGHVT and SQSDAQ. V lost 7 bases to trimming and J lost 7 bases, with 19 bases between them. The CDR3 consists of 15 residues. DNA of the CDR3: TGTGCCAGCATCCCCCAGGGCACCTACGGTGAAAAACTGTTTTTT. Residues: CASIPQGTYGEKLFF.

As for this clonotype: This sequence may be a read error, since a much larger clone differs from it by one base. This chain uses TRBV2 with TRBJ1-1; D call uncertain. The V and J ends lost 6 bases and 1 base respectively, with 3 bases between them. Germline CDR1 reads SNHLY; CDR2 reads FYNNEI. The CDR3 is 11 residues long. The CDR3 DNA reads as TGTGCCAGCAGGTGGAACACTGAAGCTTTCTTT. Its protein is CASRWNTEAFF.

The chain has TRBV7-8 and TRBJ2-1; D is unresolved. Germline-derived CDR1 and CDR2 are SGHVS and FQNEAQ. The CDR3 length is 15 residues. Trimming removed 8 bases from V and 0 bases from J, with 14 bases in between. The CDR3 bases are TGTGCCAGCGCCTTCGGTCTCAGCTCCTACAATGAGCAGTTCTTC. This encodes CASAFGLSSYNEQFF.

This clonotype was seen a handful of times. This sequence joins TRBV5-1 and TRBJ2-2, with D hard to call. Germline V gene data show CDR1 as SGHRS and CDR2 as YFSETQ. The germline V and J ends were trimmed by 0 bases and 7 bases, with 10 bases remaining between them. The CDR3 covers 14 residues. The DNA for the CDR3 is TGCGCCAGCAGCTTGGCCAATGGTATCGGGGAGCTGTTTTTT. This encodes CASSLANGIGELFF.

The chain employs TRBV20-1 and TRBJ2-3; D possibly matches TRBD1 or TRBD2 (5 bases each). The CDR3 has 12 residues. Trimming removed 6 bases from V and 5 bases from J, with 12 bases in between. Germline CDR1 is DFQATT and CDR2 is SNEGSKA (reference sequence). The CDR3: CSAPRGEDTQYF. CDR3 DNA: TGCAGTGCCCCGAGGGGAGAAGATACGCAGTATTTT.

V is TRBV7-9 and J is TRBJ1-1; 12 bases fit TRBD1. The CDR3 totals 17 residues. Germline CDR1 and CDR2: SEHNR and FQNEAQ (reference sequence). The J segment lost 3 bases and the V segment lost 5 bases, leaving 10 bases of the junction unmatched. The CDR3 nucleotides are TGTGCCAGCAGCGCCGGGACAGGGGGCAATTTTTACACTGAAGCTTTCTTT. Translation gives CASSAGTGGNFYTEAFF.

The chain links TRBV12-3 or TRBV12-4 to TRBJ2-5; possibly TRBD1 for D (6 bases). V lost 6 bases, J lost 4 bases, and 15 bases lay in between. The CDR3 loop spans 14 amino acids. The CDR3 bases are TGTGCCAGCAGCCCAAACAGGGAAGGAGAGACCCAGTACTTC. Translation: CASSPNREGETQYF.